This T cell receptor beta chain was retrieved from a study of cytomegalovirus exposure and HLA in healthy donors (dated 2017 in TCRdb). Regarding the research as a whole: In an earlier analysis of 550 to 750 of the donors, 276 Gb of sequence data and just under 120 million unique TCR beta sequences from roughly 190 million T cells were reported. An early release that covered about 600 HLA-typed donors contained approximately 300 gigabases of sequencing data and 85 million to 100 million unique TCR sequences. In a later genetic analysis, genome-wide SNP genotypes for 398 of the 666 donors were used, and that subset was treated as a discovery cohort. Rather than drawing on any new phenotypic data, the later analysis identified candidate immune exposures from TCR beta sequences and the way those sequences occurred across donors. The study used immunosequencing to profile the T cell repertoires of 666 subjects and linked those repertoires to cytomegalovirus serostatus. The number of donors typed differed by locus, with about 629-630 for A, B, C, DRB1 and DQB1, 522 for DQA1, over 600 for DPA1, and over 400 for DPB1. A later analysis re-analyzed previously published TCR beta repertoires from 650 to 800 donors and added high-resolution HLA genotyping to study TCR occurrence patterns. On average, 235,054 unique TCR beta nucleotide sequences were sequenced per donor among 350 to 400 genotyped donors of the cohort, with 15% to 20% of those sequences being non-productive. A few DR-DQ haplotypes were handled as single units for association and clustering because linkage in the cohort was strong. HLA typing covered class I and class II loci at four-digit resolution. Donor age, sex, ethnicity and CMV serostatus were compiled alongside the repertoire data. Besides the first cohort of roughly 660 subjects, a separate validation cohort made up of 120 different subjects was used. Among the roughly 370 genotyped donors, approximately 76% belonged to the genetic ancestry cluster associated with self-reported Caucasian donors. All discovery cohort repertoires had been generated using a single sequencing platform. The study aimed to test whether cataloging public T cell receptors could reveal signatures of past pathogen exposure. To predict cytomegalovirus infection status, the study combined high-throughput TCR immunosequencing, statistical association of individual TCRs with disease status, and machine learning. To decide whether each TCR beta V gene segment behaved as functional or pseudogenic, an earlier analysis of 587 of the donors relied on high-throughput TCR beta sequencing. Points the paper makes about the study in general: A further reported finding was that TCR beta sequences accurately predicted the HLA-A and HLA-B alleles for most subjects in the first cohort. According to a later analysis, most CMV-associated TCR beta chains appeared to be HLA-restricted, and the HLA associations seemed to be driven largely by CMV exposure. According to a later analysis, parvovirus B19, influenza, CMV and Epstein-Barr virus appeared linked to several top co-occurrence clusters. Immune exposure information for the cohort was limited to CMV serostatus. A later genetic analysis associated a missense DCLRE1C variant with V-gene and J-gene trimming of TCR beta chains, and an independent cohort replicated the association. Linkage disequilibrium might explain the correlated functional status among segregating V segments, but an unknown experimental factor could not be ruled out. In a later analysis, HLA-associated TCR beta chains were found to be more clonally expanded and to have lower generation probabilities than equally common non-associated chains. In vitro tests confirmed that a few of the cytomegalovirus-associated TCR beta chains recognize cytomegalovirus antigens. In a later analysis, some 18,000 TCR beta sequences were associated with specific HLA alleles at a false discovery rate of 0.05. According to a later analysis, TCR association rates differed among HLA loci, with DRB1 alleles showing the most associated TCRs and HLA-C alleles showing the fewest. The study listed 150 to 200 TCR beta chains as associated with cytomegalovirus. The authors suggested that the approach could potentially be extended to other disease states and immunological phenotypes. In an earlier analysis of under 600 of the donors, most TCR beta V segments were observed in productive rearrangements about 87% or about 30% of the time, broadly matching IMGT annotations. Because counts were too low, seventeen rarely observed V segments, including chromosome 9 orphons, were left out of the earlier analysis of some 640 of the donors. Roughly uniform sequencing depth across donors was assumed in presence/absence analyses, although this assumption may not hold. Cytomegalovirus status was reported to be diagnosed by the classifier with high specificity and sensitivity in both the original and validation cohorts. The cohort was sequenced for TCR beta chains only, and without alpha or paired-chain data the features that could be detected were limited. When HLA alleles, especially DR and DQ, strongly co-occurred, TCR associations were difficult to assign to individual alleles. Because some donors lacked HLA typing at each locus, the association tests relied only on the typed subset. Across donors, most TCR sequences were observed very rarely, whereas some public TCRs were present in many individuals. The sequencing pipeline was judged likely to have produced a cluster of highly shared sequence variants as a technical artifact. Compared with the approximately 710-donor mean, donors in an Asian-associated ancestry cluster had fewer N-insertions in productive TCRs, according to a later genetic analysis.

The cohort consisted of 666 healthy bone marrow donors. All cohort members were sampled while nominally healthy, although unrecorded immune exposures were likely present. The donor was CMV seronegative and was included in the group of 352 seronegative cohort members. A peripheral blood sample was provided by each donor, and peripheral blood mononuclear cells were used for TCR beta sequencing. The Qiagen DNeasy Blood Extraction Kit was used to extract genomic DNA from the blood cell samples. Comments on this clone: The antigen it recognizes is unknown. Base-call qualities are not available, and no considerably larger clone is one nucleotide away.

Libraries were constructed by the immunoSEQ multiplex PCR assay. The multiplex PCR relied on a mix of 60 forward primers for TCR Vbeta segments and 13 reverse primers for TCR Jbeta segments. Amplification of the CDR3 region of rearranged TCR beta genes was performed with a multiplex PCR assay on genomic DNA. The Illumina HiSeq System was used to sequence the amplified TCR beta libraries as 87-base-pair reads. The authors' analysis ran thus. A later analysis counted approximately 76 million unique TCR beta chains across the 600 to 850 repertoires, and some 11 million of these chains were shared by at least two donors. A nearest-neighbor algorithm error-corrected the raw reads and collapsed the reads into unique sequences, merging closely related sequences to remove PCR and sequencing errors. To assign V, D and J gene segments, CDR3 sequences were aligned to IMGT reference sequences. For a sequence to be retained, a match of at least six nucleotides to both a V gene segment and a J gene segment was required. A rearrangement was called productive if the CDR3 had no stop codons and remained in frame with V and J, and every other rearrangement was called non-productive. Following IMGT convention, CDR3 was defined as the stretch from the second conserved V-encoded cysteine up to the conserved J-encoded phenylalanine. In an earlier analysis of 550 to 650 of the donors, sequences lacking an unambiguous match to a single V gene segment were excluded. In an earlier analysis of about 590 of the donors, a V segment was called functional when productive rearrangements were above 56.7%, and segregating when the standard deviation between donors exceeded 5%. A statistical classification framework was built to diagnose cytomegalovirus status from the catalog of TCR beta chain sequences. In a later analysis, TCR nucleotide sequences were compared against IMGT/GENE-DB human TR gene sequences so that V and J genes could be assigned. The TCRdist pipeline was used in a later analysis to assign CDR3 sequences and most-parsimonious VDJ recombination scenarios. In a later analysis, every TCR beta chain was defined by the combination of its CDR3 amino acid sequence and its V-gene family, and reads without a unique V-gene family were dropped. In a later analysis, nearly 600 highly shared, low-generation-probability nucleotide sequences were removed to address suspected cross-contamination and a sequencing artifact. For each public chain, a later analysis derived a clonal expansion index from normalized ranks of inferred template counts within each repertoire. In a later analysis, generation probabilities were computed with a VDJ recombination model fitted to out-of-frame rearrangements, and the resulting probabilities were checked against IGoR. In a later analysis, TCR-TCR, TCR-HLA and TCR-CMV co-occurrence was scored with hypergeometric tests, and a repertoire-size bias correction was applied to TCR pairs. False discovery rates were estimated in a later analysis by permuting HLA or CMV assignments 20 times. In a later analysis, co-occurring TCRs were grouped using DBSCAN, with TCRdist sequence similarity added in when clustering inside HLA-allele-positive subsets. Co-occurrence clustering excluded repertoires with fewer than 30,000 or more than 120,000 public chains, plus five with anomalous nucleotide sharing. The immuneACCESS repertoire file appears here via TCRdb, limited to in-frame rearrangements. These files lack a portion of the clones; in checked studies, under half of the deficit traces to unresolved V genes, and the cause of the others is not known. The V and J calls and clone size were taken over from that table, and D and trimming were inferred from the DNA. The sample data list 150,000 or so clones, and approximately 81% of these were observed just once. The ten largest clones capture more than 2% of the sample.

The sequence was collected from a young woman in good health and CMV-seronegative. The sample comprised PBMCs.

The CDR3 is CASVAGGMGGELFF. DNA sequence: TGTGCCAGCGTAGCGGGGGGGATGGGCGGGGAGCTGTTTTTT. The rearranged chain carries TRBV7-2 and TRBJ2-2; 11 bases in the junction line up with TRBD2. According to the germline V gene, CDR1 reads SGHTA and CDR2 reads FQGNSA. V loses 8 bases at its end and J loses 7 bases; junction bases beyond the gene matches: 6. The CDR3 spans 14 residues, from the cysteine through the phenylalanine. The kept DNA is CDR3 alone, 42 bases in frame from the first base.